This T cell receptor beta chain originates from a study of CD8 T cells in ankylosing spondylitis. Regarding the study as a whole: Disease-associated clonotypes exhibited CD8+ identity and were relatively infrequent in peripheral blood. The authors reported significant enrichment of disease-linked clones in matched ankylosing spondylitis synovial fluid. It appeared that ankylosing spondylitis blood was characterized by a TCR beta motif of seven or eight highly homologous variants.

This clonotype was seen many times. Its antigen is unknown. The germline V gene encodes CDR1 SEHNR and CDR2 FQNEAQ (reference sequence). V lost 5 bases, J lost 8 bases, and 9 bases stayed unmatched. This CDR3 is 14 amino acids long. Construction of TCR beta libraries was performed using quantitative 5'-RACE with molecular barcodes. TCRdb re-called the 5' RACE reads through MiXCR, storing one row per CDR3 protein. The table shows under 250,000 distinct CDR3 sequences, with about 7.3% occurring only once. Sequencing used blood, either unsorted or a sorted T cell fraction (not recorded which). The chain couples TRBV7-9 to TRBJ1-2; 9 positions match TRBD1. This sequence originates from a male donor with ankylosing spondylitis. The CDR3 loop is CASSTRDRAWGYTF. CDR3 DNA sequence: TGTGCCAGCAGCACCCGGGACAGGGCCTGGGGCTACACCTTC.